These 5 T cell receptor beta chains came from one sample sequenced in a study of blood T cell repertoires in COVID-19. Sequencing used immunoSEQ multiplex PCR; TCRdb keeps in-frame clones, though not all of them. This sample has roughly 500,000 clones, with 89% found just once. Sample: peripheral blood. All receptors derive from a man aged 18 to 29 with COVID-19, enrolled during active disease.

The chain couples TRBV3-1 (or the pseudogene TRBV3-2) to TRBJ1-6, with 8 bases fitting TRBD1. Germline CDR1 LGHDT, CDR2 YNNKEL (reference sequence). This CDR3 has 16 amino acids. With 1 base clipped from V and 7 bases from J, the junction kept 6 bases outside the gene matches. Here the CDR3 reads CASSQGSGTGNSPLHF. CDR3 DNA: TGTGCCAGCAGCCAAGGATCCGGGACAGGAAATTCACCCCTCCACTTT.

The V gene is TRBV19, the J gene TRBJ1-5, with 10 bases lining up with TRBD1. Unmatched junction bases numbered 17, after V lost 6 bases and J lost 6 bases. Germline CDR1 LNHDA, CDR2 SQIVND (reference sequence). This CDR3 is built from 18 residues. DNA for the CDR3: TGTGCCAGTAGGGATACATTGTGGGGACAGGGGATGACTCAGCCCCAGCATTTT. It translates to CASRDTLWGQGMTQPQHF.

The CDR3 DNA reads as TGTGCCAGCACCTCTAGCGGGAGTCACGGGGAGCTGTTTTTT. Its protein is CASTSSGSHGELFF. The V call is TRBV6-5, the J call TRBJ2-2; the match to TRBD2 covers 10 bases. V was clipped by 7 bases and J by 7 bases; unmatched bases: 6. Germline CDR1 is MNHEY and CDR2 is SVGAGI. The CDR3 length is 14 residues.

The V and J genes are TRBV11-2 and TRBJ2-3; 13 nucleotides line up with TRBD2. Germline V CDR1 and CDR2: SGHAT, FQNNGV. This CDR3 is 17 amino acids long. V gave up 5 bases and J gave up 3 bases; unmatched junction bases: 8. The CDR3 here is CASSIRTSGRPTDTQYF. CDR3 sequence (DNA): TGTGCCAGCAGCATACGGACTAGCGGGAGACCAACAGATACGCAGTATTTT.

This clone was detected once. This sequence joins TRBV5-4 and TRBJ2-1; 9 positions agree with TRBD1. The V gene end was trimmed by 4 bases and the J gene end by 2 bases; junction bases not matched to a gene: 7. The CDR3 length is 16 residues. Germline assignment: CDR1 SGHNT and CDR2 YYREEE (reference sequence). CDR3 loop: CASSPGQGTPYNEQFF. In DNA form, the CDR3 reads TGTGCCAGCAGCCCAGGACAGGGGACCCCCTACAATGAGCAGTTCTTC.